This T cell receptor beta chain derives from a study of cytomegalovirus exposure and HLA in healthy donors. Study-wide points: Exclusion applied to some V segments, including TRBV6-2 and TRBV6-3, as they were indistinguishable. Segments of the TCR beta V type were, in most cases, productive about 90% or about 30% of the time in an earlier analysis.

Germline assignment: CDR1 KGHSH and CDR2 LQKENI. Trimming took off 3 bases at V and 9 bases at J, with 15 bases between the two ends. The CDR3 runs to 14 residues. Primers for the PCR totalled 60 Vbeta and 13 Jbeta. As handled by the study authors: A follow-up analysis tallied 73 million or so unique TCR beta chains, 9 million to 11 million shared. Data came from immunoSEQ multiplex PCR; TCRdb stores just in-frame clones and leaves some out. The V and J calls and clone size are taken from that table; D and trimming were inferred from the DNA. The table records some 110,000 clones, around 81% of them present only once. This clone came up a few times. Its antigen is unknown.

This TCR was sampled from a woman between 25 and 40 years old in good health and CMV-seronegative. The sequenced sample was PBMCs. This chain connects TRBV18 to TRBJ2-1; tentatively, D is TRBD1 (5 bases). The CDR3 sequence: CASSPRQTWAEQFF. The CDR3 DNA is TGTGCCAGCTCACCGCGACAGACCTGGGCTGAGCAGTTCTTC.